A selection of T cell receptor beta chains follows, all from one sample in a study of CD8 T cells in Susac syndrome. Each CDR3 protein gets one entry after TCRdb re-called the immunoSEQ multiplex PCR reads with MiXCR. Among almost 450,000 distinct CDR3 sequences listed, approximately 89% were seen once. The source material was CD8+ T cells from PBMCs. The receptors shown here come from a human donor with multiple sclerosis. Each CDR3 is given with its conserved first and last residue. D genes are given only for firm matches. Not every row has a clone size; where given, it reads once, few, many or a size class.

D	V	J	size	CDR3	DNA
-	TRBV7-9	TRBJ2-1	-	CASSLTAYSYGQFF	TGTGCCAGCAGCTTAACGGCCTACTCATACGGGCAGTTCTTC
TRBD1	TRBV3-1	TRBJ2-7	-	CASSQDGQGAYEQYF	TGTGCCAGCAGCCAAGACGGGCAGGGGGCCTACGAGCAGTACTTC
-	TRBV12-3/TRBV12-4	TRBJ2-2	-	CASSSHMHTGELFF	TGTGCCAGCAGTTCTCACATGCATACCGGGGAGCTGTTTTTT
-	TRBV5-4	TRBJ1-2	-	CATWGAGDGYTF	TGTGCCACCTGGGGGGCGGGGGATGGCTACACCTTC
-	TRBV7-9	TRBJ1-1	-	CASSLRAHTEAFF	TGTGCCAGCAGCTTACGGGCCCACACTGAAGCTTTCTTT
TRBD2	TRBV12-3/TRBV12-4	TRBJ2-7	-	CASSEIAGAYEQYF	TGTGCCAGCAGTGAAATAGCGGGGGCCTACGAGCAGTACTTC
-	TRBV12-3/TRBV12-4	TRBJ2-3	-	CASSLAYTDTQYF	TGTGCCAGCAGTTTAGCCTACACAGATACGCAGTATTTT
TRBD1	TRBV7-9	TRBJ2-3	-	CAGTASTDTQYF	TGTGCAGGGACAGCAAGCACAGATACGCAGTATTTT
TRBD1	TRBV13	TRBJ1-6	-	CASSSAGTGDSPLHF	TGTGCCAGCAGCTCGGCCGGGACAGGGGATTCACCCCTCCACTTT
-	TRBV12-5	TRBJ2-1	-	CASGLSGPNEQFF	TGTGCTAGTGGCCTTTCTGGACCAAATGAGCAGTTCTTC
-	TRBV27	TRBJ2-7	-	CASSWGQEGYEQYF	TGTGCCAGCAGTTGGGGTCAGGAGGGCTACGAGCAGTACTTC
TRBD1	TRBV3-1	TRBJ1-5	-	CASSHSQGAYNQPQHF	TGTGCCAGCAGCCATAGTCAGGGGGCCTACAATCAGCCCCAGCATTTT
TRBD2	TRBV23-1	TRBJ2-1	-	CASNETSGGPMVSFF	TGCGCCAGCAATGAGACTAGCGGGGGGCCAATGGTATCTTTCTTC
-	TRBV30	TRBJ2-7	-	CAWSVGPEQYF	TGTGCCTGGAGTGTAGGGCCCGAGCAGTACTTC
TRBD1	TRBV27	TRBJ2-1	-	CASSLVVQGHEQFF	TGTGCCAGCAGTTTAGTGGTACAGGGGCATGAGCAGTTCTTC
TRBD1	TRBV6-5	TRBJ1-1	-	CASSYRDRGLVAFF	TGTGCCAGCAGCTATCGGGACAGGGGGCTAGTAGCTTTCTTT
-	TRBV7-9	TRBJ2-2	-	CASSLRTLVTGELFF	TGTGCCAGCAGCTTACGCACGTTGGTTACCGGGGAGCTGTTTTTT
-	TRBV6-1	TRBJ2-2	-	CASSPLTGEGPGELFF	TGTGCCAGCAGCCCACTGACAGGTGAAGGTCCCGGGGAGCTGTTTTTT
TRBD2	TRBV28	TRBJ2-7	-	CASSPDERGVYEQYF	TGTGCCAGCAGTCCCGATGAGCGGGGGGTTTACGAGCAGTACTTC
-	TRBV5-6	TRBJ1-1	-	CASSLAVGDPLDEAFF	TGTGCCAGCAGCTTGGCCGTTGGGGATCCGCTCGATGAAGCTTTCTTT
-	TRBV30	TRBJ1-1	once	CAWSVPQTEAFF	TGTGCCTGGAGTGTACCGCAAACCGAAGCTTTCTTT
TRBD1	TRBV6-2/TRBV6-3	TRBJ2-5	-	CASSLRDRVLTAQYF	TGTGCCAGCAGTCTCCGGGACAGGGTTCTTACGGCCCAGTACTTC